The clone carrying this T cell receptor (beta chain) appeared many times. This record belongs to a study of prognosis after radiotherapy for stage I lung cancer. TCR beta CDR3 was amplified from genomic DNA by two-round multiplex PCR. Primers were specific to each TRBV and TRBJ gene in first-round PCR. TCRdb recomputed calls from the multiplex PCR reads with MiXCR, one row per CDR3 protein. The sample comprises roughly 20,000 distinct CDR3 sequences, around 55% of which are singletons, and roughly a quarter rests with the top ten. With 2 bases clipped from V and 6 bases from J, the junction kept 4 bases outside the gene matches. CDR3 size: 15 residues. Germline V gene data show CDR1 as SEHNR and CDR2 as FQNEAQ (reference sequence).

This specimen consisted of PBMCs, obtained before or after stereotactic body radiation therapy (not recorded which). The sequence came from a donor aged 50 or older with non-small cell lung cancer. The gene calls are TRBV7-9 and TRBJ2-1; 10 bases are a match to TRBD2. CDR3 in DNA: TGTGCCAGCAGCTTAAGCAGCGGGAGGGCCAATGAGCAGTTCTTC. Translated: CASSLSSGRANEQFF.